This TCR beta chain was recorded in a study of type 1 regulatory T cells. Study-wide findings and caveats: Tr1 cells had a more restricted TCR repertoire than non-Tr1 cells.

The length of the CDR3 is 18 residues. Germline loops: CDR1 LGHDT, CDR2 YNNKEL (reference sequence). Losses at the gene ends were 0 bases for V and 0 bases for J; bases not matched to a gene: 7. For this clonotype: What it binds is unknown.

TCRdb redid the calling of the reads with MiXCR, one entry per CDR3 protein. Of tens of thousands of distinct CDR3 sequences detected, under 25% appear once; the ten largest clones hold roughly 8.3%. The source of this sequence is a human donor in good health. The rearrangement joins TRBV3-1 to TRBJ2-1, with 8 nucleotides matching TRBD2. Sequenced: cultured type 1 regulatory T (Tr1) cells, either the whole culture or a sorted fraction (not recorded which). CDR3 in amino acids: CASSQDRVAGFSYNEQFF. CDR3 DNA sequence: TGTGCCAGCAGCCAAGATAGGGTAGCGGGATTCTCCTACAATGAGCAGTTCTTC.